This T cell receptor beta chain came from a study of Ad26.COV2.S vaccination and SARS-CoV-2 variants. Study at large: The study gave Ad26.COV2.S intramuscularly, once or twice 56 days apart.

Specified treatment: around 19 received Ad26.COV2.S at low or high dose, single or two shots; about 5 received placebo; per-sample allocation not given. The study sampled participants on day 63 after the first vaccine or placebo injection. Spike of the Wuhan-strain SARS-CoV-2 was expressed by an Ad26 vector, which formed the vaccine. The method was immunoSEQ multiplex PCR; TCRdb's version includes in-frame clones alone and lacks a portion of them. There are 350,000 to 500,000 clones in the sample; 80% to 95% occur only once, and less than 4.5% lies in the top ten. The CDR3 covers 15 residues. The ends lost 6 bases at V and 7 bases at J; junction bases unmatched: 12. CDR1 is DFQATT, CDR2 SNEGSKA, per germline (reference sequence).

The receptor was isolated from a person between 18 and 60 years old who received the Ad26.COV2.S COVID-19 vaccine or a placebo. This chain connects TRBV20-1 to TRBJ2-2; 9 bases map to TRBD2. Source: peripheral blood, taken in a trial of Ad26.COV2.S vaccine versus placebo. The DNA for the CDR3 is TGCAGTGCCAGTCGGCTAGCGGGACCTAACGGGGAGCTGTTTTTT. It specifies CSASRLAGPNGELFF.